The clone carrying this T cell receptor beta chain was counted at least ten times. There are 16 residues in the CDR3. Germline V gene sequence: CDR1 SGHVS, CDR2 FNYEAQ. Trimming stripped 5 bases from V and 7 bases from J, with 21 bases between. Exposed volunteers were people who met a COVID-19 case within 2 weeks before study entry. The data are from a study of blood T cell repertoires in COVID-19. Study processing details: Amplifying reference gene primers gave estimates of nucleated cell counts. Here immunoSEQ multiplex PCR was the method, and the copy in TCRdb shows in-frame clones only, minus some. V and J calls and clone size are those listed in that table; D and trimming were worked out from the DNA. The sample includes 350,000 to 450,000 clones, approximately 91% of them seen just once.

The V call is TRBV7-6, the J call TRBJ2-4; D is unresolved. The sequence came from a woman under 30 who had been exposed to COVID-19. Sequenced input: PBMCs or T cells enriched from blood (not recorded which). The CDR3 here is CASSLSPPSVGNIQYF. In nucleotides, the CDR3 is TGTGCCAGCAGCCTGTCACCCCCTTCTGTCGGGAACATTCAGTACTTC.